This T cell receptor beta chain derives from a study of regulatory T cells in long-lasting Graves disease. About the research overall: Over-5-year antithyroid drug use with positive TSH receptor antibodies defined persistent Graves' disease in the study. Study conclusions and caveats: Compared with new cases, persistent Graves' patients showed reduced TCR diversity.

This sample's time point: persistent/refractory GD, antithyroid drugs over 5 years with positive TRAb. From PBMCs, RNA was extracted and then used to make the TCR library. The germline gives CDR1 LNHDA, CDR2 SQIVND (reference sequence). The length of the CDR3 is 13 residues. V gave up 5 bases and J gave up 2 bases, with 10 bases separating them. Library construction for TCR beta used iRepertoire HTBI primers and Arm-PCR of CDR3 regions. TCRdb processed the multiplex PCR reads anew with MiXCR; each CDR3 protein has one entry. The sample records 350,000 to 450,000 distinct CDR3 sequences, less than 30% being singletons. This clonotype occurred a few times. No antigen is known for it.

The specimen was peripheral blood mononuclear cells (PBMCs), collected when the disease was refractory, from a patient treated with antithyroid drugs. J is TRBJ2-7 and V is TRBV19; D may correspond to TRBD1 or TRBD2 (5 bases each). The sequence derives from a woman aged 35 to 49 with Graves disease. The CDR3 DNA reads as TGTGCCAGTAGTTGGGACGGAACCTACGAGCAGTACTTC. Translated, it gives CASSWDGTYEQYF.